The 8 T cell receptor beta chains presented below share a single source sample, sequenced in a study of long-term antiretroviral therapy in people with HIV. At survey level, the immunoSEQ assay was run in its v3.0 version. Profiling relied on immunoSEQ multiplex PCR, and the TCRdb table lists in-frame clones only, not all of them. The sample carries roughly 15,000 clones, nearly 90% recorded once. This specimen was unsorted PBMCs, taken 6.2 years after starting antiretroviral therapy. The receptors come from a man aged 40-50 years with HIV.

The V and J genes are TRBV10-3 and TRBJ2-1; D is ambiguous. V was clipped by 3 bases and J by 2 bases, with 11 bases between them. The CDR3 has 15 residues. The germline gives CDR1 ENHRY, CDR2 SYGVKD. CDR3 sequence reads: CAISDRGRPYNEQFF. CDR3 sequence (DNA): TGTGCCATCAGTGATCGTGGAAGGCCCTACAATGAGCAGTTCTTC.

J is TRBJ1-2 and V is TRBV5-1, with D possibly TRBD1 on 6 matching bases. Germline assignment: CDR1 SGHRS and CDR2 YFSETQ. Trimming removed 4 bases at V and 6 bases at J, with 13 bases between. The length of the CDR3 is 13 residues. The CDR3 is CASSLSTGDGYTF. In nucleotides, the CDR3 is TGCGCCAGCAGCCTATCGACAGGAGATGGCTACACCTTC.

The chain carries TRBV30 and TRBJ1-1; TRBD1 is a possible D gene (6 bases). The CDR3 consists of 12 residues. Germline V CDR1 and CDR2: GTSNPN, SVGIG (reference sequence). The V gene lost 6 bases and the J gene lost 5 bases, with 13 bases spanning the gap. The CDR3 here is CACLGGWTEAFF. The DNA of the CDR3 is TGTGCCTGTCTAGGGGGATGGACTGAAGCTTTCTTT.

The chain is built from TRBV27 and TRBJ1-5, with 10 nucleotides matching TRBD1. The trim removed 8 bases at V and 6 bases at J, leaving 10 bases unmatched. This CDR3 has 15 amino acids. Germline CDR1 is MNHEY and CDR2 is SMNVEV (reference sequence). CDR3 sequence (DNA): TGTGCCAGCCGGACAGGGGGAATCGGGAGTCAGCCCCAGCATTTT. The encoded protein is CASRTGGIGSQPQHF.

The genes are TRBV30 and TRBJ2-5; TRBD1 or TRBD2 may be the D gene (5 bases each). CDR3 size: 14 residues. Per the germline V gene, CDR1 is GTSNPN and CDR2 is SVGIG (reference sequence). Trimming stripped 2 bases from V and 1 base from J, with 11 bases between. CDR3 sequence: CAWSLGRAQETQYF. In nucleotides, the CDR3 is TGTGCCTGGAGTCTGGGGCGGGCCCAAGAGACCCAGTACTTC.

V usage is TRBV10-3 and J usage is TRBJ2-7; TRBD1 might be the D (8 bases). V was clipped by 6 bases and J by 3 bases, with 15 bases between them. Germline V lookup: CDR1 ENHRY, CDR2 SYGVKD. This CDR3 comprises 14 residues. The chain's CDR3 is CAISPTGGDYEQYF. CDR3 nucleotide sequence: TGTGCCATCAGCCCAACAGGGGGGGACTACGAGCAGTACTTC.

The chain employs TRBV11-2 and TRBJ2-1; no definite D call. In germline, CDR1 is SGHAT, CDR2 FQNNGV. This CDR3 comprises 12 residues. V lost 4 bases and J 9 bases, leaving 10 bases between the germline ends. The CDR3 sequence: CASSSQVVEQFF. CDR3 nucleotides: TGTGCCAGCAGCTCCCAGGTTGTTGAGCAGTTCTTC.

This clone occurred once. This chain uses TRBV6-5 with TRBJ2-3; D uncertain. CDR3 length equals 13 residues. Germline V gives CDR1 MNHEY, CDR2 SVGAGI. V was cut by 5 bases and J by 6 bases, with 12 bases left in between. The CDR3 spells CASSERISDTQYF. The CDR3 nucleotides are TGTGCCAGCAGTGAAAGAATTTCCGATACGCAGTATTTT.